Below are 14 T cell receptor beta chains sequenced from a single sample in a study of identical twins. Via MiXCR, TCRdb re-called the 5' RACE reads, giving one row per CDR3 protein. Seen here are just under 550,000 distinct CDR3 sequences, about 15% observed once, and the top ten hold 0.44%. These data were likewise used in another study, on yellow fever vaccine responses in identical twins.

Sequencing was done on a sample of CD4+ T cells sorted from blood. These receptors came from a woman aged 18 to 35 in good health.

V usage is TRBV11-2 and J usage is TRBJ2-6, with D perhaps matching TRBD1 or TRBD2 (5 bases each). V lost 5 bases, J lost 3 bases, and 14 bases lay in between. This CDR3 region has 16 residues. Germline assignment: CDR1 SGHAT and CDR2 FQNNGV. The CDR3 DNA reads as TGTGCCAGCAGCCTAAACGGGGCGCTTGGGGCCAACGTCCTGACTTTC. This sequence encodes CASSLNGALGANVLTF.

This rearrangement joins TRBV19 to TRBJ1-2; the D is unclear. The CDR3 contains 13 residues. V was shortened by 0 bases and J by 8 bases, with 10 bases between the two germline ends. The germline V gene has CDR1 LNHDA and CDR2 SQIVND (reference sequence). CDR3 bases: TGTGCCAGTAGTATAGAAAGGTCCGGCGGCTACACCTTC. Translation gives CASSIERSGGYTF. The full variable domain, its missing parts supplied by reference TRBV19 and TRBJ1-2, is DGGITQSPKYLFRKEGQNVTLSCEQNLNHDAMYWYRQDPGQGLRLIYYSQIVNDFQKGDIAEGYSVSREKKESFPLTVTSAQKNPTAFYLCASSIERSGGYTFGSGTRLTVV.

This clonotype has just a few counts. This sequence joins TRBV28 and TRBJ2-4; D perhaps matches TRBD1 (6 bases). CDR1 and CDR2 (germline): MDHEN, SYDVKM. Trimming cost V 4 bases and J 0 bases, with 13 bases left between them. The CDR3 covers 16 residues. The CDR3 coding sequence is TGTGCCAGCAGTTCCACCGGGACACTAGCCAAAAACATTCAGTACTTC. It encodes CASSSTGTLAKNIQYF.

This rearrangement joins TRBV11-3 to TRBJ2-7, with TRBD2 matching over 15 bases. V lost 5 bases, J lost 3 bases, and 5 bases stayed unmatched. The V gene's germline CDR1 is SGHNT and CDR2 YENEEA. CDR3 size: 16 residues. CDR3 sequence: CASSPGTSGRFYEQYF. DNA of the CDR3: TGTGCCAGCAGCCCAGGGACTAGCGGGAGGTTCTACGAGCAGTACTTC.

This rearrangement joins TRBV6-2 or TRBV6-3 to TRBJ2-2; TRBD1 matches at 8 bases. The junction had 7 bases not matched to a gene; V was cut back by 8 bases and J by 5 bases. The CDR3 contains 14 residues. The germline V gene has CDR1 MNHEY and CDR2 SVGEGT. CDR3 protein: CASGPTGATGELFF. The CDR3 nucleotides read TGTGCCAGCGGCCCGACAGGGGCGACCGGGGAGCTGTTTTTT.

This clonotype was observed a few times. V and J are TRBV10-1 and TRBJ1-5; D uncertain. Trimming took 1 base from V and 8 from J, leaving 6 bases between them. The CDR3 spans 12 residues. The germline CDR1 and CDR2 sequences are WNHNN and SYGVQD (reference sequence). CDR3 DNA sequence: TGCGCCAGCAGTGAGTTGGGAGAGCCCCAGCATTTT. Translation: CASSELGEPQHF.

This clonotype has a handful of counts. The rearrangement joins TRBV10-3 to TRBJ2-1; 10 positions agree with TRBD1. The CDR3 is made up of 17 amino acids. The germline gives CDR1 ENHRY, CDR2 SYGVKD. Unmatched junction bases numbered 11, after V lost 2 bases and J lost 7 bases. The CDR3 sequence is CAISEGLGQGNRNEQFF. The CDR3 nucleotides read TGTGCCATCAGTGAGGGGCTGGGACAGGGGAACCGGAATGAGCAGTTCTTC.

This clonotype appeared a few times. This chain joins TRBV28 and TRBJ2-7; TRBD1 matches at 9 bases. Trimming at V came to 4 bases and at J to 5 bases, leaving 6 bases not matched to a gene. CDR3 length: 14 residues. In germline, CDR1 is MDHEN, CDR2 SYDVKM. As DNA, the CDR3 is TGTGCCAGCAGTTCCTCCGGGACAGGGAACGAGCAGTACGTC. It encodes CASSSSGTGNEQYV.

This chain links TRBV6-1 with TRBJ2-6; D perhaps matches TRBD1 (6 bases). Trimming removed 6 bases at V and 0 bases at J, with 18 bases between. Per germline, CDR1 MNHNS and CDR2 SASEGT. The CDR3 loop spans 18 amino acids. CDR3: CASRNPGQSNSGANVLTF. CDR3 in DNA: TGTGCCAGCAGGAACCCCGGACAGTCCAACTCTGGGGCCAACGTCCTGACTTTC.

V gene TRBV27 combines with J gene TRBJ2-7; D not certain. The CDR3 extends over 13 amino acids. Deletions cut 4 bases from V and 4 bases from J, with 11 bases between. Germline V lookup: CDR1 MNHEY, CDR2 SMNVEV (reference sequence). The CDR3 loop is CASSSATLYEQYF. The DNA for the CDR3 is TGTGCCAGCAGTTCTGCCACCCTTTACGAGCAGTACTTC.

The chain employs TRBV25-1 and TRBJ2-5; D remains unclear. CDR3 length: 13 amino acids. Germline V gives CDR1 MGHDK, CDR2 SYGVNS. V was cut by 1 base and J by 0 bases, with 3 bases left in between. The CDR3 nucleotides read TGTGCCAGCAGTGAATTGAACCAAGAGACCCAGTACTTC. Its protein product is CASSELNQETQYF.

The chain recombines TRBV7-8 with TRBJ2-7; 9 bases match TRBD2. Trimming cost V 5 bases and J 4 bases; bases outside gene matches: 9. The germline gives CDR1 SGHVS, CDR2 FQNEAQ. The CDR3 totals 15 residues. Here the CDR3 reads CASSPKREVIYEQYF. The CDR3 DNA reads as TGTGCCAGCAGCCCTAAGCGGGAGGTAATATACGAGCAGTACTTC.

This clonotype was seen a handful of times. CDR3 sequence: CASNLSGELFF. The CDR3 bases are TGTGCCAGCAACCTGAGCGGGGAGCTGTTTTTT. V and J are TRBV7-9 and TRBJ2-2; D unclear. Germline values: CDR1 SEHNR, CDR2 FQNEAQ (reference sequence). V shed 7 bases and J shed 7 bases, with 7 bases lying between them. The CDR3 totals 11 residues. The full variable domain, with the rest looked up from reference TRBV7-9 and TRBJ2-2, is DTGVSQNPRHKITKRGQNVTFRCDPISEHNRLYWYRQTLGQGPEFLTYFQNEAQLEKSRLLSDRFSAERPKGSFSTLEIQRTEQGDSAMYLCASNLSGELFFGEGSRLTVL.

The chain has TRBV5-1 and TRBJ1-2; 10 nucleotides match TRBD1. CDR1 and CDR2 (germline): SGHRS, YFSETQ. The CDR3 loop spans 14 amino acids. The V and J ends lost 0 bases and 6 bases, in that order; junction bases with no gene match: 2. The CDR3 loop reads CASSLGQGAHGYTF. The DNA for the CDR3 is TGCGCCAGCAGCTTGGGACAGGGGGCGCATGGCTACACCTTC.